The TCR beta chain under discussion was sequenced for a study of T cell repertoires in cytomegalovirus infection. About the study: Based on public TCR beta signatures, there were indications of CMV infection and of a matching HLA type.

With regard to this clonotype: Antigen: not known.

V gave up 3 bases and J gave up 3 bases, with 15 bases separating them. Germline-derived CDR1 and CDR2 are MNHEY and SMNVEV (reference sequence). There are 15 residues in the CDR3. Each CDR3 protein gets one entry after TCRdb re-called the reads with MiXCR. The sample shows around 710,000 distinct CDR3 sequences, just under 30% of them seen only once. The chain couples TRBV27 to TRBJ2-7; D ambiguous. The source of this sequence is a human donor in good health (CMV status not recorded). Some clones in this sample may be carry-over from other donors' samples. The sample consisted of cultured CD8+ T cells from PBMCs, taken from culture after CMV antigen stimulation. The CDR3 here is CASSFSGAGIYEQYF. The CDR3 coding sequence is TGTGCCAGCAGTTTCTCTGGCGCCGGAATCTACGAGCAGTACTTC.